One and the same sample provided the 15 T cell receptor beta chains below, sequenced in a study of OX40 agonist ivuxolimab in advanced cancers. Libraries were prepared by immunoSEQ multiplex PCR; TCRdb keeps only in-frame clonotypes and omits some of them. The profile covers about 62,000 clones, with approximately 85% appearing a single time and less than 1.2% taken by the ten largest. Sequencing used CD4+ or CD8+ T cells sorted from blood, obtained in a trial of the OX40 agonist ivuxolimab. The receptors originated from an adult with an advanced solid tumor such as melanoma, head and neck, liver or kidney cancer.

The chain employs TRBV7-9 and TRBJ1-2; D unresolved. The CDR3 consists of 13 residues. CDR1 is SEHNR, CDR2 FQNEAQ, per germline (reference sequence). V was cut by 5 bases and J by 4 bases, with 11 bases left in between. The CDR3 nucleotides are TGTGCCAGCAGCCGGGTTGGAGGCTATGGCTACACCTTC. Protein: CASSRVGGYGYTF.

The chain employs TRBV6-5 and TRBJ1-4; 7 bases map to TRBD1. CDR3 length: 15 residues. Trimming cost V 6 bases and J 8 bases; bases outside gene matches: 12. Germline loops: CDR1 MNHEY, CDR2 SVGAGI. CDR3 region: CASSDTGALGEKLFF. The DNA of the CDR3 is TGTGCCAGCAGCGACACAGGGGCTCTAGGGGAAAAACTGTTTTTT.

The genes are TRBV9 and TRBJ1-1, with 7 bases identical to TRBD1. There are 15 residues in the CDR3. Germline trimming cut 1 base from V and 5 bases from J; bases unmatched to any gene: 8. Per germline, CDR1 SGDLS and CDR2 YYNGEE. CDR3 sequence reads: CASSVMASQGTEAFF. CDR3 DNA sequence: TGTGCCAGCAGCGTAATGGCCTCACAGGGGACTGAAGCTTTCTTT.

The rearrangement uses TRBV5-1 and TRBJ2-2, with D hard to call. Germline-derived CDR1 and CDR2 are SGHRS and YFSETQ. The V gene lost 0 bases and the J gene lost 2 bases, with 2 bases spanning the gap. This CDR3 has 13 residues. CDR3 nucleotides: TGCGCCAGCAGCTTGGCCAACACCGGGGAGCTGTTTTTT. Residues: CASSLANTGELFF.

The chain has TRBV7-9 and TRBJ2-7, with 9 bases fitting TRBD1. V lost 1 base, J lost 1 base, and 5 bases stayed unmatched. Germline V CDR1 and CDR2: SEHNR, FQNEAQ (reference sequence). This CDR3 contains 16 residues. The CDR3 nucleotides are TGTGCCAGCAGCTTAGAGGGGACAGGGAGATCCTACGAGCAGTACTTC. It encodes CASSLEGTGRSYEQYF.

The V and J genes are TRBV19 and TRBJ1-4; D unclear. CDR3 length equals 15 residues. The germline gives CDR1 LNHDA, CDR2 SQIVND (reference sequence). The germline V and J ends were trimmed by 3 bases and 0 bases, with 8 bases remaining between them. The DNA for the CDR3 is TGTGCCAGTAGTATGGTAGGACCAACTAATGAAAAACTGTTTTTT. It yields the protein CASSMVGPTNEKLFF.

As to this clone: A junction boundary mismatches the germline segment, possibly from a read error. The rearrangement joins TRBV7-7 to TRBJ2-7, with TRBD2 matching over 9 bases. Germline assignment: CDR1 SSHAT and CDR2 FNYEAQ (reference sequence). CDR3 length: 15 amino acids. For the CDR3, the DNA is TGTGCTAGCAGCTTAGGCCTAGCGGGGCTCGACGAGCAGTACTTC. This gives the protein CASSLGLAGLDEQYF.

This chain uses TRBV11-3 with TRBJ2-1, with D uncertain. V was trimmed by 5 bases and J by 1 base, leaving 3 bases between them. The CDR3 covers 12 residues. Germline CDR1 is SGHNT and CDR2 is YENEEA. This CDR3 is CASSLSYNEQFF. The CDR3 DNA follows: TGTGCCAGCAGCCTTTCCTACAATGAGCAGTTCTTC.

The rearrangement links TRBV19 to TRBJ1-5; 8 bases fit TRBD1. The CDR3 is made up of 18 amino acids. Germline V gives CDR1 LNHDA, CDR2 SQIVND (reference sequence). V was clipped by 5 bases and J by 4 bases; unmatched bases: 16. The CDR3, as DNA: TGTGCCAGTAGTGTCTACCTACGTTTTAGACAGGGGAATCAGCCCCAGCATTTT. It specifies CASSVYLRFRQGNQPQHF. The variable domain in full, with the rest retrieved from reference TRBV19 and TRBJ1-5, is DGGITQSPKYLFRKEGQNVTLSCEQNLNHDAMYWYRQDPGQGLRLIYYSQIVNDFQKGDIAEGYSVSREKKESFPLTVTSAQKNPTAFYLCASSVYLRFRQGNQPQHFGDGTRLSIL.

V and J are TRBV4-1 and TRBJ2-1; 10 bases are a match to TRBD2. Per germline, CDR1 MGHRA and CDR2 YSYEKL. V trimming: 1 base; J trimming: 3 bases; junction bases outside the gene matches: 3. The length of the CDR3 is 16 residues. The CDR3 sequence: CASSQGWTSGYNEQFF. The CDR3 bases are TGCGCCAGCAGCCAAGGGTGGACTAGCGGCTACAATGAGCAGTTCTTC.

The rearrangement uses TRBV30 and TRBJ1-2; D is possibly TRBD1 (5 bases). CDR1 and CDR2 (germline): GTSNPN, SVGIG (reference sequence). V dropped 4 bases and J dropped 4 bases, with 19 bases sitting between them. This CDR3 has 15 amino acids. The CDR3 DNA sequence: TGTGCCTGGACCAAGGGGCAGCGGGTAGGCTATGGCTACACCTTC. This codes for CAWTKGQRVGYGYTF.

The sample holds one count of this clone. This chain joins TRBV5-8 and TRBJ2-7; D possibly corresponds to TRBD2 (5 bases). V was cut by 3 bases and J by 4 bases, with 5 bases left in between. The CDR3 runs to 11 residues. Looked up from germline, CDR1 is SGHTS and CDR2 is YDEGEE. This CDR3 reads CASSWRYEQYF. The CDR3 DNA is TGTGCCAGCAGCTGGAGGTACGAGCAGTACTTC.

This rearrangement joins TRBV4-1 to TRBJ2-1, with a possible D match to TRBD1 (6 bases). Germline CDR1 MGHRA, CDR2 YSYEKL. The CDR3 length is 15 residues. V dropped 5 bases and J dropped 1 base, with 12 bases sitting between them. The CDR3 reads CASSSQGGSYNEQFF. The DNA of the CDR3 is TGCGCCAGCAGCTCTCAAGGGGGTTCCTACAATGAGCAGTTCTTC.

V usage is TRBV18 and J usage is TRBJ2-4; no clear D. The CDR3 spans 13 residues. V was shortened by 3 bases and J by 5 bases, with 8 bases between the two germline ends. Germline values: CDR1 KGHSH, CDR2 LQKENI. CDR3 nucleotide sequence: TGTGCCAGCTCACCTGGCCGAGAAAACATTCAGTACTTC. Its translation is CASSPGRENIQYF.

This chain connects TRBV5-6 to TRBJ1-5; D unclear. The V end lost 4 bases, the J end lost 5 bases, and 13 bases lay between the germline ends. CDR1 SGHDT and CDR2 YYEEEE come from the germline V gene. The CDR3 is made up of 14 amino acids. CDR3 in DNA: TGTGCCAGCAGCCAGTCCTGGAGTCATCAGCCCCAGCATTTT. Translation: CASSQSWSHQPQHF.